Described below is a single TCR beta chain sequence and its context. Its antigen is not identified. Trimming removed 4 bases from V and 2 bases from J; junction bases left unmatched: 9. The germline gives CDR1 SGHNT, CDR2 YYREEE (reference sequence). CDR3 length: 17 residues. A multiplex PCR was run with 60 Vbeta primers and 13 Jbeta primers. Sequenced by immunoSEQ multiplex PCR; TCRdb stores in-frame clones only, minus some. The sample totals 40,000 or so clones. Donors counted as nominally healthy when sampled, yet unrecorded immune exposures were likely. The sample comes from a study of cytomegalovirus exposure and HLA in healthy donors. On the study more broadly: HLA-typed donors were the source of roughly 85 million unique TCRs held in an early data release. Notes on the study in general: As was reported, the HLA-A and HLA-B alleles of most subjects were accurately predicted from TCR beta sequences. A later analysis found TCR association rates differed by HLA locus, highest for DRB1 and lowest for HLA-C.

The sequenced sample consisted of PBMCs. This TCR derives from a male donor in good health and CMV-seronegative. The chain links TRBV5-4 to TRBJ2-3; TRBD2 agrees at 11 bases. DNA for the CDR3: TGTGCCAGCAGCACCCACCCACTAGCGGGAGCCACAGATACGCAGTATTTT. It is translated as CASSTHPLAGATDTQYF.